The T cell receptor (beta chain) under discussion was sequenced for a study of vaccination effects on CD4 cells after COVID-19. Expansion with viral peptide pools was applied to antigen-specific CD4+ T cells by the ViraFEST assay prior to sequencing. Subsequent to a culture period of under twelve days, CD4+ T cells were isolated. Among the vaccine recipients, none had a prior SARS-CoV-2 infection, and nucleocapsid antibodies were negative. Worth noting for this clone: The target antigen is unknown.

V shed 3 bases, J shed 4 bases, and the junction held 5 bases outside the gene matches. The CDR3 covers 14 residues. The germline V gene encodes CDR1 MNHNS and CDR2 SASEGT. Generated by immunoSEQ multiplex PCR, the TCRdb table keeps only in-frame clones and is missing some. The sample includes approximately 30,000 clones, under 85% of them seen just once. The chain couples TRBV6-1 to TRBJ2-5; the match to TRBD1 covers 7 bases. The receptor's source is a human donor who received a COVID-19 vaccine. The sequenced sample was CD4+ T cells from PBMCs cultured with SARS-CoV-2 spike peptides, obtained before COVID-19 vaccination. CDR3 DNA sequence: TGTGCCAGCAGTGACCCCAGGGGGAGAGAGACCCAGTACTTC. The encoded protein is CASSDPRGRETQYF.